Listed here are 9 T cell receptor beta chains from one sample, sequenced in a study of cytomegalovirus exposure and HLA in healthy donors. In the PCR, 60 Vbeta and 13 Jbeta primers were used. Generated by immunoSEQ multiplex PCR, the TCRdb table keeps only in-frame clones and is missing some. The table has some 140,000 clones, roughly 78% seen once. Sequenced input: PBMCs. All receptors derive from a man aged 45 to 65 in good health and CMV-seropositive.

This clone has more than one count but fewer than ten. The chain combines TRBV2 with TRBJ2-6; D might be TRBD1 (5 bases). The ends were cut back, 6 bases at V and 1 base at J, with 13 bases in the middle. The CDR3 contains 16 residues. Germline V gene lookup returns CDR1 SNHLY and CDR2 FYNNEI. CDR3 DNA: TGTGCCAGCAGCCCAACTGGGGCTTCTGGGGCCAACGTCCTGACTTTC. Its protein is CASSPTGASGANVLTF.

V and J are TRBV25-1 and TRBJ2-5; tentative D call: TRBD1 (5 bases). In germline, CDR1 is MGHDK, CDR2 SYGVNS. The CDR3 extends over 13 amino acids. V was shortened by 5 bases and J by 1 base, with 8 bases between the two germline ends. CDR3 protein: CASSRGTQETQYF. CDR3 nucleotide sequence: TGTGCCAGCAGTAGGGGAACCCAAGAGACCCAGTACTTC.

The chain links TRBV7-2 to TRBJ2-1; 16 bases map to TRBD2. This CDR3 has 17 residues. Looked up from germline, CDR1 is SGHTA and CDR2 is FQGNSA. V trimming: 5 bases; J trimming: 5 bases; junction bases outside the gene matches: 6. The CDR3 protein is CASSEGTSGGANNEQFF. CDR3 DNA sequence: TGTGCCAGCAGCGAGGGGACTAGCGGGGGGGCAAACAATGAGCAGTTCTTC.

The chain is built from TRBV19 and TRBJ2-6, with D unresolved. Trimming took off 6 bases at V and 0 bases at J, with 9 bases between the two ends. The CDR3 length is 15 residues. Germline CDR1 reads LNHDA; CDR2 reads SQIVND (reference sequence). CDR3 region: CASSAYSSGANVLTF. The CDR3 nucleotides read TGTGCCAGTAGCGCCTACAGCTCTGGGGCCAACGTCCTGACTTTC.

The CDR3: CASSFSGVYEQYF. The CDR3 DNA is TGTGCCAGCAGCTTTAGCGGAGTCTACGAGCAGTACTTC. The V gene is TRBV7-2, the J gene TRBJ2-7; TRBD2 is a possible D gene (6 bases). Germline CDR1 SGHTA, CDR2 FQGNSA. The germline V and J ends were trimmed by 3 bases and 3 bases, with 9 bases remaining between them. The CDR3 has 13 amino acids.

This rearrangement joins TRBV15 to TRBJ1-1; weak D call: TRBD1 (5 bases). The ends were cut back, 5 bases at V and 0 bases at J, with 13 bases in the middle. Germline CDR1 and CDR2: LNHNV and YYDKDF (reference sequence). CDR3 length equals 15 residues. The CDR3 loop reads CATSLRAGLNTEAFF. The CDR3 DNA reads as TGTGCCACCAGCCTCAGGGCAGGGCTGAACACTGAAGCTTTCTTT.

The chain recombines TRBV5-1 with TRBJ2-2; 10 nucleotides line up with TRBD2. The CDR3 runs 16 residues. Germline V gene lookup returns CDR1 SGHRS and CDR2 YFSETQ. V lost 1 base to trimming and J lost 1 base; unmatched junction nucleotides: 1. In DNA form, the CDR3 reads TGCGCCAGCAGCTTGACTAGCGGGGTGAACACCGGGGAGCTGTTTTTT. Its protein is CASSLTSGVNTGELFF. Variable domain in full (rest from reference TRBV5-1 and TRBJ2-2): KAGVTQTPRYLIKTRGQQVTLSCSPISGHRSVSWYQQTPGQGLQFLFEYFSETQRNKGNFPGRFSGRQFSNSRSEMNVSTLELGDSALYLCASSLTSGVNTGELFFGEGSRLTVL.

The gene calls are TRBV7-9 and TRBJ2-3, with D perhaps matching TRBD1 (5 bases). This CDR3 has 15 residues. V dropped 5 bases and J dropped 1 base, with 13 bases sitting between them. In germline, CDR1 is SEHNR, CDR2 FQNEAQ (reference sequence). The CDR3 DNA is TGTGCCAGCAGCCGGACACCCCGTGGCACAGATACGCAGTATTTT. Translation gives CASSRTPRGTDTQYF.

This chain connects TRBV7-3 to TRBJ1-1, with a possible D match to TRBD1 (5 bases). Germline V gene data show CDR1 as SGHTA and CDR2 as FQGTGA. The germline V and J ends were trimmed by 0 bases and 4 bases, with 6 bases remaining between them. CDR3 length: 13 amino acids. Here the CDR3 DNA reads TGTGCCAGCAGCTTAACCCAGGGCACTGAAGCTTTCTTT. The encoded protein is CASSLTQGTEAFF.